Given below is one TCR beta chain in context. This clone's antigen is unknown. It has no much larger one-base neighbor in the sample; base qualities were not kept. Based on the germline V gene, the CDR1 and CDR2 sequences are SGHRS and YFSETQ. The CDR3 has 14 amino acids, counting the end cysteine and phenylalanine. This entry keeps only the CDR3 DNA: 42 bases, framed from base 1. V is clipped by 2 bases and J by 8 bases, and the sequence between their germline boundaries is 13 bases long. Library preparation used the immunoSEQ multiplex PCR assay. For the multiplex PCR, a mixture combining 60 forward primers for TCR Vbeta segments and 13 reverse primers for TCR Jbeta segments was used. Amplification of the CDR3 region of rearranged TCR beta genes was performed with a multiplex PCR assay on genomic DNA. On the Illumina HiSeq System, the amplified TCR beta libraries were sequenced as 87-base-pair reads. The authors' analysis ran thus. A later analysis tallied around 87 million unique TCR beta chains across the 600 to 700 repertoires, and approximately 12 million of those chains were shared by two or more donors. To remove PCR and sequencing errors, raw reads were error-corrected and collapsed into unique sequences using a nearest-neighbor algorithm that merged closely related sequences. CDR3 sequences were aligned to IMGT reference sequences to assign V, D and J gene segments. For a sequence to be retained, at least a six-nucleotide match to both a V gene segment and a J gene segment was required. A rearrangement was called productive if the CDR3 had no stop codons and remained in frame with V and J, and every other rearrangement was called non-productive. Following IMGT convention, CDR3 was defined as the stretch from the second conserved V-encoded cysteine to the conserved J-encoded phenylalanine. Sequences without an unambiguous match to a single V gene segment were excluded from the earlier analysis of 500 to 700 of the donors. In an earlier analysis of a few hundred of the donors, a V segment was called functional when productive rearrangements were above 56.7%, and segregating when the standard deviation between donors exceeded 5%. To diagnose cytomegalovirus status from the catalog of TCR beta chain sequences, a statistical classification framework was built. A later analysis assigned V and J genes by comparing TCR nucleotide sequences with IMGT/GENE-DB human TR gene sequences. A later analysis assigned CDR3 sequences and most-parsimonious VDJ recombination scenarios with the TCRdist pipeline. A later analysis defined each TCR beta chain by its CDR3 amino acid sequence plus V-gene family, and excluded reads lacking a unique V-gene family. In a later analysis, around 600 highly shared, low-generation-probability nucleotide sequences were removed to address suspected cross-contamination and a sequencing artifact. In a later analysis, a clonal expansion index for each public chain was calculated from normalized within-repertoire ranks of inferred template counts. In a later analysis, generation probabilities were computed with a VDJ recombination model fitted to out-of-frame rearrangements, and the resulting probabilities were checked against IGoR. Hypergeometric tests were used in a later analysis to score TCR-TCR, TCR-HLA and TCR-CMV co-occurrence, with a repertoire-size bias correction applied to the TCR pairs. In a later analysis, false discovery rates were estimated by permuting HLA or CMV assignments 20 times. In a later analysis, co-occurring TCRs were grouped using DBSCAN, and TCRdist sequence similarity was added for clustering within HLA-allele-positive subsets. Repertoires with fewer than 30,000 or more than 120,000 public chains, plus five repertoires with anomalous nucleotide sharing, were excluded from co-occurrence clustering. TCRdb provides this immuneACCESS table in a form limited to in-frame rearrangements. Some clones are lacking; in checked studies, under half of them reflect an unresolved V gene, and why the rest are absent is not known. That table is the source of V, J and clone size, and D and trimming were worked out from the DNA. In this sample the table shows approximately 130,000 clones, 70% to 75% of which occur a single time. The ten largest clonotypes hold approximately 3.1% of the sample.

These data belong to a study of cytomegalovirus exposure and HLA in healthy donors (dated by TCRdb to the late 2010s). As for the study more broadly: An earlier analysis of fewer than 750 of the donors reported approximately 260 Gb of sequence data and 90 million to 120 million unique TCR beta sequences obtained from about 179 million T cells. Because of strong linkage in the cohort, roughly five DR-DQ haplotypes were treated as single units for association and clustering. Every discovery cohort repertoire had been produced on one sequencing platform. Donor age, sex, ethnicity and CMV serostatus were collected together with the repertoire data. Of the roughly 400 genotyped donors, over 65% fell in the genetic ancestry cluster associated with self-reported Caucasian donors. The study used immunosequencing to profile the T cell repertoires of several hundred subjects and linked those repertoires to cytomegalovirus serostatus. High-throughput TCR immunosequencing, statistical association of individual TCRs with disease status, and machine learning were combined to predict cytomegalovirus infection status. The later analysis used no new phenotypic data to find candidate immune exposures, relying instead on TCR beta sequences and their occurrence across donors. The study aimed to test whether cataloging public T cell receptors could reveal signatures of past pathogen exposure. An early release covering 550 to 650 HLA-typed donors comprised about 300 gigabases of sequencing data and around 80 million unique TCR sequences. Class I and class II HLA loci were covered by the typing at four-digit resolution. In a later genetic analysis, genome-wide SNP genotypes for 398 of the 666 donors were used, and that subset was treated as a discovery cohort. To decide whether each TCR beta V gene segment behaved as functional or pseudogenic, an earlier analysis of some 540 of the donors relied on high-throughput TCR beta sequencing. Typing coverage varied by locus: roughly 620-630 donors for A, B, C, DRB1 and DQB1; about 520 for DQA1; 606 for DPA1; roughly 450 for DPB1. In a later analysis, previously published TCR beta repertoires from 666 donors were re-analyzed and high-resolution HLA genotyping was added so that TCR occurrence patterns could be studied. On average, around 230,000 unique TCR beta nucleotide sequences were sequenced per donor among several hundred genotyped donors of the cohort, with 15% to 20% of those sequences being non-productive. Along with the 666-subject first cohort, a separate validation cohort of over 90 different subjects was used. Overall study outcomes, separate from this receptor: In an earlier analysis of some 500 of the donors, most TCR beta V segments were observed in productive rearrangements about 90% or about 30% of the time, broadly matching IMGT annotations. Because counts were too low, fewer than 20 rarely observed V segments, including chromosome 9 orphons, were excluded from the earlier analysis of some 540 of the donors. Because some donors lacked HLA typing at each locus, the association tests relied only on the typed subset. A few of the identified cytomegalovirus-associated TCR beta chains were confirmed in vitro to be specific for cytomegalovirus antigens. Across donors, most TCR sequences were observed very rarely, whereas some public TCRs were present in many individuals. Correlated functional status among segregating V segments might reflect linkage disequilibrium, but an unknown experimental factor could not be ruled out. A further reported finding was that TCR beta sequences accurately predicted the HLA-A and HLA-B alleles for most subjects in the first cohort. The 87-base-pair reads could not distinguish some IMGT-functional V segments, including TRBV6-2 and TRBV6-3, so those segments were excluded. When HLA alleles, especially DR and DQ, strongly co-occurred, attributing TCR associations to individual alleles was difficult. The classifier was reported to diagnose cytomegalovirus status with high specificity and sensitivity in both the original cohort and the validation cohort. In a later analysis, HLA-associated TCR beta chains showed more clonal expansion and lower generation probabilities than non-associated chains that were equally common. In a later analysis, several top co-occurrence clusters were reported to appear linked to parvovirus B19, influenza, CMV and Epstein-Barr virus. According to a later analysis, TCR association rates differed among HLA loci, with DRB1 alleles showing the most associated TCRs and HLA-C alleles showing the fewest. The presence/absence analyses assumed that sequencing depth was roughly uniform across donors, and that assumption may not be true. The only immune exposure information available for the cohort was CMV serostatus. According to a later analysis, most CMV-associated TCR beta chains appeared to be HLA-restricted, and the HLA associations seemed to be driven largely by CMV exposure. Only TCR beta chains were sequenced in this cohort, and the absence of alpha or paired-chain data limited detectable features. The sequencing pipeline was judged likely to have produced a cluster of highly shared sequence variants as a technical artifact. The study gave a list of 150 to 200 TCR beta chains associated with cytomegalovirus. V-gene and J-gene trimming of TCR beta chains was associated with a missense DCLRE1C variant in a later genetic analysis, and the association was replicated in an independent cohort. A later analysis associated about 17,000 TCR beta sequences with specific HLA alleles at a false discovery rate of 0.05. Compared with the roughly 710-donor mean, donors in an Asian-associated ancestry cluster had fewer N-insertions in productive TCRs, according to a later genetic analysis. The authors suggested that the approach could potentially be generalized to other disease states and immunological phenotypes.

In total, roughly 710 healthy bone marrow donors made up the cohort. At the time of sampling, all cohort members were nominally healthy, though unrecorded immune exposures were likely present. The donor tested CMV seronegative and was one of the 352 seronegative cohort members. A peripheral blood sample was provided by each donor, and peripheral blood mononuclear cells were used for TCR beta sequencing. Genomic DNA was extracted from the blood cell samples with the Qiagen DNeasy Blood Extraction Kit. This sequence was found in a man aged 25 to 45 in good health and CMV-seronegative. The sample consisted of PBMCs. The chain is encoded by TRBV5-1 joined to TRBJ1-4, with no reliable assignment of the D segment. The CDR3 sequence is CASSLGRGMEKLFF. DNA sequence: TGCGCCAGCAGCTTAGGGCGAGGGATGGAAAAACTGTTTTTT.